These 17 T cell receptor beta chains originate from one sample sequenced in a study of T cells in localized non-small cell lung cancer. Here immunoSEQ multiplex PCR was the method, and the copy in TCRdb shows in-frame clones only, minus some. Seen here are 25,000 to 35,000 clones, about four fifths observed once, and the top ten hold 16%. Sequences were derived from peripheral blood, sampled before any cancer treatment. The origin of the receptors is a male donor aged 60 or over with stage III squamous cell lung carcinoma.

The genes are TRBV7-2 and TRBJ2-5; no clear D. Per the germline V gene, CDR1 is SGHTA and CDR2 is FQGNSA. This CDR3 is built from 13 residues. Between the trimmed V and J ends, which lost 2 bases and 1 base, there was a span of 5 bases. The CDR3 sequence: CASSLTVQETQYF. The CDR3 DNA reads as TGTGCCAGCAGCTTAACTGTCCAAGAGACCCAGTACTTC.

The rearrangement joins TRBV5-1 to TRBJ1-1; perhaps TRBD1 as D (6 bases). The V and J ends lost 3 bases and 5 bases respectively, with 20 bases between them. The CDR3 loop spans 16 amino acids. CDR1 is SGHRS, CDR2 YFSETQ, per germline. CDR3 amino acids: CASSWIPGGGGTEAFF. Here the CDR3 DNA reads TGCGCCAGCAGCTGGATCCCCGGGGGCGGGGGGACTGAAGCTTTCTTT.

This chain joins TRBV7-2 and TRBJ1-2; D perhaps matches TRBD1 (5 bases). V was clipped by 5 bases and J by 4 bases, with 8 bases between them. CDR3 length: 12 residues. The germline gives CDR1 SGHTA, CDR2 FQGNSA. The CDR3 reads CASSRGGYGYTF. The CDR3 bases are TGTGCCAGCAGCCGGGGCGGCTATGGCTACACCTTC.

This sequence joins TRBV27 and TRBJ1-2; 8 bases map to TRBD1. The V and J ends lost 3 bases and 4 bases, in that order; junction bases with no gene match: 7. CDR3 length: 15 residues. Germline V gives CDR1 MNHEY, CDR2 SMNVEV (reference sequence). DNA for the CDR3: TGTGCCAGCAGTTTTAAAACAGGGGGAGTCTATGGCTACACCTTC. Its translation: CASSFKTGGVYGYTF.

The chain is built from TRBV4-1 and TRBJ1-1; tentative D call: TRBD1 (5 bases). CDR1 and CDR2 from the germline V gene are MGHRA and YSYEKL. V was clipped by 4 bases and J by 5 bases, with 14 bases between them. The CDR3 is 14 residues long. CDR3 residues: CASSPVGTGTEAFF. CDR3 DNA sequence: TGCGCCAGCAGCCCCGTAGGGACCGGAACTGAAGCTTTCTTT.

This clone ranks as large. The chain uses TRBV2 and TRBJ1-5; D is perhaps TRBD1 (6 bases). Germline CDR1 is SNHLY and CDR2 is FYNNEI. This CDR3 has 18 amino acids. Trimming shortened V by 5 bases and J by 4 bases, and 24 bases separated the two germline ends. The CDR3: CASSPTGRGEAGNQPQHF. Here the CDR3 DNA reads TGTGCCAGCAGTCCCACGGGGAGGGGGGAGGCTGGTAATCAGCCCCAGCATTTT.

The chain couples TRBV4-3 to TRBJ2-1; D remains ambiguous. The CDR3 covers 12 residues. Germline-derived CDR1 and CDR2 are LGHNA and YSLEER. The V end lost 0 bases, the J end lost 10 bases, and 7 bases lay between the germline ends. The CDR3: CASSQESKEQFF. As DNA, the CDR3 is TGCGCCAGCAGCCAAGAGTCCAAGGAGCAGTTCTTC.

This rearrangement joins TRBV9 to TRBJ2-3, with D uncertain. Germline V CDR1 and CDR2: SGDLS, YYNGEE. This CDR3 has 15 amino acids. V gave up 0 bases and J gave up 0 bases, with 8 bases separating them. The CDR3 nucleotides are TGTGCCAGCAGCGTAGGGACGGTTAGCACAGATACGCAGTATTTT. Amino acid sequence: CASSVGTVSTDTQYF.

This chain connects TRBV29-1 to TRBJ2-4, with 8 bases matching TRBD1. This CDR3 has 15 residues. V lost 1 base, J lost 0 bases, and 2 bases stayed unmatched. Germline loops: CDR1 SQVTM, CDR2 ANQGSEA. The CDR3 coding sequence is TGCAGCGTTGAAGGGACAGGGCTAGCCAAAAACATTCAGTACTTC. Translating gives CSVEGTGLAKNIQYF. The complete variable domain, with remaining parts taken from reference TRBV29-1 and TRBJ2-4, reads SAVISQKPSRDICQRGTSLTIQCQVDSQVTMMFWYRQQPGQSLTLIATANQGSEATYESGFVIDKFPISRPNLTFSTLTVSNMSPEDSSIYLCSVEGTGLAKNIQYFGAGTRLSVL.

This sequence joins TRBV5-1 and TRBJ2-1; 9 nucleotides match TRBD1. V lost 4 bases to trimming and J lost 7 bases; unmatched junction nucleotides: 6. The CDR3 consists of 14 residues. CDR1 SGHRS and CDR2 YFSETQ come from the germline V gene. CDR3 bases: TGCGCCAGCAGCCGGGACAGGGTGAGGAATGAGCAGTTCTTC. Translated: CASSRDRVRNEQFF.

This sequence joins TRBV5-1 and TRBJ1-2, with D tentatively TRBD1 (6 bases). This CDR3 has 15 residues. Germline values: CDR1 SGHRS, CDR2 YFSETQ. The V and J ends lost 0 bases and 3 bases respectively, with 12 bases between them. The CDR3 coding sequence is TGCGCCAGCAGCTTGGTCAGGGGTGGTGACTATGGCTACACCTTC. Translated: CASSLVRGGDYGYTF.

The chain joins TRBV29-1 to TRBJ2-1, with D possibly being TRBD2 (5 bases). Germline CDR1 is SQVTM and CDR2 is ANQGSEA. CDR3 length equals 15 residues. Trimming left V 3 bases short and J 1 base short, with 13 bases between. CDR3 nucleotide sequence: TGCAGCGTTGATTACGAGGGTCCGTCCTACAATGAGCAGTTCTTC. It translates to CSVDYEGPSYNEQFF.

The chain has TRBV7-6 and TRBJ2-3; no clear D. Germline V gene sequence: CDR1 SGHVS, CDR2 FNYEAQ. The V and J ends lost 1 base and 3 bases respectively, with 8 bases between them. The CDR3 consists of 14 residues. In DNA, the CDR3 is TGTGCCAGCAGCTTAGGGGTTGGAACAGATACGCAGTATTTT. Translated, it gives CASSLGVGTDTQYF.

CDR3 nucleotide sequence: TGTGCCAGCAGCAGAGGGACAGTTGGTTCACCCCTCCACTTT. It encodes CASSRGTVGSPLHF. J is TRBJ1-6 and V is TRBV7-2, with TRBD1 identical over 7 bases. CDR1 is SGHTA, CDR2 FQGNSA, per germline. The CDR3 length is 14 residues. Losses at the gene ends were 5 bases for V and 9 bases for J; bases not matched to a gene: 7.

This clone has a handful of counts. CDR3 coding DNA: TGCGCCATCCTTTCGAACACTGAAGCTTTCTTT. It encodes CAILSNTEAFF. The chain recombines TRBV10-1 with TRBJ1-1; D is unclear. With 10 bases removed from V and 1 base from J, the gap between germline ends came to 7 bases. The CDR3 is 11 amino acids. Germline assignment: CDR1 WNHNN and CDR2 SYGVQD (reference sequence).

The chain is built from TRBV4-3 and TRBJ2-2; TRBD2 agrees at 7 bases. The CDR3 runs to 15 residues. V shed 0 bases, J shed 7 bases, and the junction held 5 bases outside the gene matches. Germline lookup yields CDR1 LGHNA and CDR2 YSLEER. The CDR3 region has the DNA TGCGCCAGCAGCCAAGACCCCGGGACTATCGGGGAGCTGTTTTTT. This sequence encodes CASSQDPGTIGELFF.

The chain combines TRBV18 with TRBJ2-7, with 9 bases aligning to TRBD1. CDR3 size: 14 residues. After removal of 3 bases from V and 7 bases from J, the junction contained 7 bases not matched to a gene. Germline V gene lookup returns CDR1 KGHSH and CDR2 LQKENI. CDR3 coding DNA: TGTGCCAGCTCACCCGGGACAGGGCTTCGGGAGCAGTACTTC. Protein sequence: CASSPGTGLREQYF. The full variable domain, its missing parts supplied by reference TRBV18 and TRBJ2-7, is NAGVMQNPRHLVRRRGQEARLRCSPMKGHSHVYWYRQLPEEGLKFMVYLQKENIIDESGMPKERFSAEFPKEGPSILRIQQVVRGDSAAYFCASSPGTGLREQYFGPGTRLTVT.